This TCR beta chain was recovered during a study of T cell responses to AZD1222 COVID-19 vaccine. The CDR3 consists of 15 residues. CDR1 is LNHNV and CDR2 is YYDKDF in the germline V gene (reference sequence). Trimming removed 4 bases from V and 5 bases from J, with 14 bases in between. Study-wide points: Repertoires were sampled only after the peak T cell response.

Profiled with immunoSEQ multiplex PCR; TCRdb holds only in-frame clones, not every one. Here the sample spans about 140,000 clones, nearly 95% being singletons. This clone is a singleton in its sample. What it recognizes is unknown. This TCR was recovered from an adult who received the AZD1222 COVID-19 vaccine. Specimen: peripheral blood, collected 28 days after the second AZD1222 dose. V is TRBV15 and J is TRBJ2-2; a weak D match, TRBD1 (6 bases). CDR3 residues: CATSKNRVGTGELFF. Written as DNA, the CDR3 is TGTGCCACCAGCAAGAACAGGGTGGGGACCGGGGAGCTGTTTTTT.